This is a list of T cell receptor beta chains from one sample in a study of OX40 agonist ivuxolimab in advanced cancers. The data were produced by immunoSEQ multiplex PCR, yet TCRdb's version contains in-frame clones alone and is incomplete. The profile shows 45,000 to 65,000 clones, approximately 90% of them singletons. Specimen: CD4+ or CD8+ T cells sorted from blood, collected in a trial of the OX40 agonist ivuxolimab. The receptor source for this set is an adult with an advanced solid tumor such as melanoma, head and neck, liver or kidney cancer. Each CDR3 is given with its conserved first and last residue. The order of the fields is CDR3 length, J gene, V gene, clone size, D gene, CDR3 DNA, CDR3 protein. A D gene is named only where the DNA matches it firmly. Where a row states a size, it is once, few, many or the class of an expanded clone; other rows omit it.

len: 16; j_gene: TRBJ2-1; v_gene: TRBV4-3; abundance: -; d_gene: -; CDR3nt: TGCGCCAGCAGCCAAGAAGCGGGCAATCCCTACAATGAGCAGTTCTTC; CDR3aa: CASSQEAGNPYNEQFF
len: 16; j_gene: TRBJ2-1; v_gene: TRBV9; abundance: -; d_gene: -; CDR3nt: TGTGCCAGCAGCGTAGACCTGGGGCAGAGAAGTAATGAGCAGTTCTTC; CDR3aa: CASSVDLGQRSNEQFF
len: 15; j_gene: TRBJ1-1; v_gene: TRBV5-6; abundance: -; d_gene: -; CDR3nt: TGTGCCAGCAGCGAAATAACTCAGGAGGTTCAAGGCGCTTTCTTT; CDR3aa: CASSEITQEVQGAFF
len: 16; j_gene: TRBJ2-1; v_gene: TRBV27; abundance: -; d_gene: TRBD2; CDR3nt: TGTGCCAGCAGTGCAGCGGGGACTTTATCCTACAATGAGCAGTTCTTC; CDR3aa: CASSAAGTLSYNEQFF
len: 11; j_gene: TRBJ2-7; v_gene: TRBV6-1; abundance: -; d_gene: TRBD1; CDR3nt: TGTGCCACCTGGACAGGGAACGAGCAGTACTTC; CDR3aa: CATWTGNEQYF
len: 15; j_gene: TRBJ1-5; v_gene: TRBV5-5; abundance: -; d_gene: -; CDR3nt: TGTGCCAGCAGCTTTGGACAGCTTACCAATCAGCCCCAGCATTTT; CDR3aa: CASSFGQLTNQPQHF
len: 16; j_gene: TRBJ2-1; v_gene: TRBV12-5; abundance: -; d_gene: TRBD2; CDR3nt: TGTGCTAGTGGCCCGACTAGCGGGGGGTCCTACAATGAGCAGTTCTTC; CDR3aa: CASGPTSGGSYNEQFF
len: 14; j_gene: TRBJ1-5; v_gene: TRBV30; abundance: -; d_gene: -; CDR3nt: TGTGCCTGGAGTGAGGGCACCGGCAATCAGCCCCAGCATTTT; CDR3aa: CAWSEGTGNQPQHF
len: 13; j_gene: TRBJ1-1; v_gene: TRBV7-2; abundance: -; d_gene: -; CDR3nt: TGTGCCAGCAGCTTAGTCCTCAGGGCGGAAGCTTTCTTT; CDR3aa: CASSLVLRAEAFF
len: 14; j_gene: TRBJ1-2; v_gene: TRBV19; abundance: once; d_gene: -; CDR3nt: TGTGCCAGTAGTATAGTGGGGGGCCGCTATGGCTACACCTTC; CDR3aa: CASSIVGGRYGYTF
len: 15; j_gene: TRBJ2-1; v_gene: TRBV2; abundance: -; d_gene: TRBD1; CDR3nt: TGTGCCAGCAGTGAACGGGGACAGCCTTACAATGAGCAGTTCTTC; CDR3aa: CASSERGQPYNEQFF
len: 15; j_gene: TRBJ1-1; v_gene: TRBV5-1; abundance: -; d_gene: TRBD1; CDR3nt: TGCGCCAGCAGCTCTGGGACAGGGGGGAACACTGAAGCTTTCTTT; CDR3aa: CASSSGTGGNTEAFF
len: 15; j_gene: TRBJ1-5; v_gene: TRBV15; abundance: -; d_gene: -; CDR3nt: TGTGCCACCAGCAGAGATAAGGGTTACAATCAGCCCCAGCATTTT; CDR3aa: CATSRDKGYNQPQHF
len: 15; j_gene: TRBJ1-1; v_gene: TRBV30; abundance: once; d_gene: -; CDR3nt: TGTGCCTGGAGTGTACGGGGGCAGGGAAACACTGAAGCTTTCTTT; CDR3aa: CAWSVRGQGNTEAFF
len: 14; j_gene: TRBJ2-7; v_gene: TRBV27; abundance: -; d_gene: -; CDR3nt: TGTGCCAGCAGTTTAGGACAGGGAGGGAGCCTTCAGTACTTC; CDR3aa: CASSLGQGGSLQYF
len: 15; j_gene: TRBJ2-3; v_gene: TRBV5-5; abundance: -; d_gene: -; CDR3nt: TGTGCCAGCAGCTTAGGGTGGGGTGGCACAGATACGCAGTATTTT; CDR3aa: CASSLGWGGTDTQYF
len: 19; j_gene: TRBJ2-2; v_gene: TRBV2; abundance: -; d_gene: TRBD2; CDR3nt: TGTGCCAGCAGTGAAGTGTATGCAGGAGCGGGGGGGCCCGCCGGGGAGCTGTTTTTT; CDR3aa: CASSEVYAGAGGPAGELFF
len: 18; j_gene: TRBJ2-3; v_gene: TRBV9; abundance: -; d_gene: TRBD2; CDR3nt: TGTGCCAGCAGCGCGGCACGACTAGCGGGGGGCTACACAGATACGCAGTATTTT; CDR3aa: CASSAARLAGGYTDTQYF
len: 14; j_gene: TRBJ2-2; v_gene: TRBV7-9; abundance: -; d_gene: -; CDR3nt: TGTGCCAGCAGCTCGGGGACCGGCCAGTGGGAGCTGTTTTTT; CDR3aa: CASSSGTGQWELFF
len: 14; j_gene: TRBJ2-7; v_gene: TRBV5-1; abundance: -; d_gene: TRBD1; CDR3nt: TGCGCCAGCAGCTCACAGGGGGCTCTAAACGAGCAGTACTTC; CDR3aa: CASSSQGALNEQYF
len: 15; j_gene: TRBJ1-4; v_gene: TRBV7-8; abundance: -; d_gene: TRBD1; CDR3nt: TGTGCCAGCAGCAAATCAGGGGGATTGGATGAAAAACTGTTTTTT; CDR3aa: CASSKSGGLDEKLFF
len: 13; j_gene: TRBJ2-1; v_gene: TRBV5-5; abundance: -; d_gene: -; CDR3nt: TGTGCCAGCAGCTTGGGAGATTACAATGAGCAGTTCTTC; CDR3aa: CASSLGDYNEQFF
len: 14; j_gene: TRBJ1-1; v_gene: TRBV4-1; abundance: -; d_gene: -; CDR3nt: TGCGCCAGCAGCCAAGTAGGACAAGGTTCTGAAGCTTTCTTT; CDR3aa: CASSQVGQGSEAFF
len: 16; j_gene: TRBJ2-5; v_gene: TRBV30; abundance: -; d_gene: -; CDR3nt: TGTGCCTGGAGTGTACTCCCGGGGGGCCCCCAGGGGACCCAGTACTTC; CDR3aa: CAWSVLPGGPQGTQYF
len: 18; j_gene: TRBJ2-7; v_gene: TRBV11-2; abundance: -; d_gene: -; CDR3nt: TGTGCCAGCAGCTTAGACCAGTTTGGGGCGCCTCTCCTACACGAGCAGTACTTC; CDR3aa: CASSLDQFGAPLLHEQYF
len: 14; j_gene: TRBJ1-2; v_gene: TRBV27; abundance: -; d_gene: -; CDR3nt: TGTGCCAGCAGTTCCCTAAACCTTAACTATGGCTACACCTTC; CDR3aa: CASSSLNLNYGYTF
len: 15; j_gene: TRBJ2-3; v_gene: TRBV6-4; abundance: few; d_gene: TRBD2; CDR3nt: TGTGCCAGCAGTGACTCGACTAGCGGGGGAGATACGCAGTATTTT; CDR3aa: CASSDSTSGGDTQYF
len: 14; j_gene: TRBJ2-2; v_gene: TRBV6-9; abundance: -; d_gene: TRBD2; CDR3nt: TGTGCCAGCAGGACTAGCGGGGGGGCCGGGGAGCTGTTTTTT; CDR3aa: CASRTSGGAGELFF
len: 14; j_gene: TRBJ1-2; v_gene: TRBV5-4; abundance: -; d_gene: TRBD1; CDR3nt: TGTGCCAGCAGCTCGACAGGGGGCTTTGGTGGCTACACCTTC; CDR3aa: CASSSTGGFGGYTF
len: 12; j_gene: TRBJ2-7; v_gene: TRBV5-4; abundance: few; d_gene: -; CDR3nt: TGTGCCAGCAGCTTGGAGTGGTCCGAGCAGTACTTC; CDR3aa: CASSLEWSEQYF
len: 13; j_gene: TRBJ2-7; v_gene: TRBV10-3; abundance: -; d_gene: -; CDR3nt: TGTGCCATCAGTGAAGGCGTCTCCTACGAGCAGTACTTC; CDR3aa: CAISEGVSYEQYF
len: 14; j_gene: TRBJ2-7; v_gene: TRBV5-5; abundance: -; d_gene: TRBD1; CDR3nt: TGTGCCAGCATCTATGGGACAGGGGGAGACGAGCAGTACTTC; CDR3aa: CASIYGTGGDEQYF
len: 11; j_gene: TRBJ1-1; v_gene: TRBV2; abundance: -; d_gene: -; CDR3nt: TGTGCCAGCTCGGCCGTCACCCTGGCTTTCTTT; CDR3aa: CASSAVTLAFF
len: 15; j_gene: TRBJ1-4; v_gene: TRBV14; abundance: -; d_gene: TRBD1; CDR3nt: TGTGCCAGCAGCCAATGGACAGGCCTTAATGAAAAACTGTTTTTT; CDR3aa: CASSQWTGLNEKLFF
len: 11; j_gene: TRBJ2-7; v_gene: TRBV19; abundance: medium-sized; d_gene: TRBD1; CDR3nt: TGTGCCAGTAGTGACAGGGCCGAGCAGTACTTC; CDR3aa: CASSDRAEQYF
len: 15; j_gene: TRBJ2-1; v_gene: TRBV5-1; abundance: -; d_gene: TRBD2; CDR3nt: TGCGCCAGCAGCTTGGGCTTGCGGGGGGGCTATGAGCAGTTCTTC; CDR3aa: CASSLGLRGGYEQFF
len: 15; j_gene: TRBJ2-7; v_gene: TRBV7-9; abundance: -; d_gene: -; CDR3nt: TGTGCCAGCAGCTCCTCGGGGGGCCAGCTGTACGAGCAGTACTTC; CDR3aa: CASSSSGGQLYEQYF
len: 17; j_gene: TRBJ2-1; v_gene: TRBV7-2; abundance: -; d_gene: TRBD2; CDR3nt: TGTGCCAGCAGCTTAAGACTAGCGGGGTCCGCCTACAATGAGCAGTTCTTC; CDR3aa: CASSLRLAGSAYNEQFF
len: 13; j_gene: TRBJ2-7; v_gene: TRBV27; abundance: -; d_gene: -; CDR3nt: TGTGCCAGCAGTTTCTCTCAGCGCTACGAGCAGTACTTC; CDR3aa: CASSFSQRYEQYF
len: 15; j_gene: TRBJ1-5; v_gene: TRBV6-1; abundance: -; d_gene: TRBD1; CDR3nt: TGTGCCAGCAGGGATCAGGGGGCCGGCAATCAGCCCCAGCATTTT; CDR3aa: CASRDQGAGNQPQHF
len: 13; j_gene: TRBJ1-1; v_gene: TRBV30; abundance: few; d_gene: -; CDR3nt: TGTGCCTGGAGTGTCCTTGAGGGAACTGAAGCTTTCTTT; CDR3aa: CAWSVLEGTEAFF
len: 15; j_gene: TRBJ1-5; v_gene: TRBV30; abundance: -; d_gene: TRBD1; CDR3nt: TGTGCCTGGAGTGTAGACGGGACAGTTCATCAGCCCCAGCATTTT; CDR3aa: CAWSVDGTVHQPQHF
len: 14; j_gene: TRBJ1-1; v_gene: TRBV5-4; abundance: -; d_gene: TRBD1; CDR3nt: TGTGCCAGCAGCCATGGACAGGGGAGCACTGAAGCTTTCTTT; CDR3aa: CASSHGQGSTEAFF
len: 19; j_gene: TRBJ1-3; v_gene: TRBV2; abundance: -; d_gene: TRBD1; CDR3nt: TGTGCCAGCAGTGAACCGGGACAGGGGGCATTTCGTAGTGGAAACACCATATATTTT; CDR3aa: CASSEPGQGAFRSGNTIYF
len: 13; j_gene: TRBJ1-1; v_gene: TRBV5-5; abundance: many; d_gene: -; CDR3nt: TGTGCCAGCAGTCCCGGGTGGGGGTCTGAAGCTTTCTTT; CDR3aa: CASSPGWGSEAFF
len: 16; j_gene: TRBJ1-3; v_gene: TRBV4-3; abundance: -; d_gene: TRBD1; CDR3nt: TGCGCCAGCAGCCAAGATATCGGGACAGGCGGAAACACCATATATTTT; CDR3aa: CASSQDIGTGGNTIYF
len: 17; j_gene: TRBJ2-1; v_gene: TRBV2; abundance: -; d_gene: TRBD2; CDR3nt: TGTGCCAGCGCCGTGACTAGCGGGGCCATCGTCCACAATGAGCAGTTCTTC; CDR3aa: CASAVTSGAIVHNEQFF
len: 15; j_gene: TRBJ1-4; v_gene: TRBV7-9; abundance: -; d_gene: TRBD1; CDR3nt: TGTGCCAGCACCCTCGTCGGACAGGGGATTGAAAAACTGTTTTTT; CDR3aa: CASTLVGQGIEKLFF